Here is one T cell receptor beta chain with its context. This clonotype was seen ten or more times. Its target antigen remains unknown. No base-level quality is on record; no much larger clone is a single base apart. Library preparation was by 5' RACE. The data were produced on an Illumina HiSeq 2000. Template switching added a universal primer binding site, and the final cDNA carried a unique molecular identifier that allowed TCR cDNA molecules to be counted accurately. First-strand cDNA for TCR alpha and beta chains was synthesized from specific primers in the conserved constant-segment region. To control for contamination, every cDNA library was double barcoded, receiving both a SMART-Mk sample barcode and Illumina barcodes. Two successive PCR steps introduced TruSeq adapter sequences along with Illumina sample barcodes. The TCR alpha and beta cDNA libraries were sequenced on the Illumina HiSeq platform using custom primers. Processing in the source paper ran as follows. MiGEC was used to process raw reads and extract unique molecular identifiers, and MiXCR was used to find CDR3 positions. Recombination models were inferred per individual with the repgenHMM and IGoR tools using an EM algorithm. The analysis of shared clonotypes was done with the tcR package in R, with sharing normalized by the product of cloneset sizes. To study raw recombination without the effects of thymic and clonal selection, out-of-frame nonproductive sequences were analyzed. In TCRdb, the public reads were trimmed at Q25 with fastp and aligned with MiXCR, with productive beta chains retained. When rows share a CDR3 protein, they turn into one entry using the most common DNA and genes. TCRdb's processing, not the study's, gives the V and J calls here. Present in this sample are approximately 220,000 distinct CDR3 sequences, approximately 8.3% of which were seen just once. Together, the top ten hold more than 1.5% of the sample.

The CDR3 goes from the cysteine to the phenylalanine over 11 residues. This entry keeps only the CDR3 DNA: 33 bases, framed from base 1. The germline V gene provides CDR1 SGHAT and CDR2 FQNNGV. V is reduced by 5 bases and J by 9 bases, leaving a spacing of 10 bases between them. The data were obtained in a study of identical twins (dated by TCRdb to 2016 to 2017). Study-wide context: The study deep-sequenced TCR alpha and beta repertoires from monozygotic twins, unrelated adults of various ages and cord blood to test whether fetal clonotypes persist. To rule out contamination, the twin experiments were replicated at different times with different library preparation protocols.

Only healthy Caucasian donors were included. Three pairs of female monozygotic twins, all aged about 18 to 29 years, made up the twin cohort. Using Miltenyi CD45RO+ enrichment and human naive T-cell isolation kits, memory (CD45RO+) and naive T cells were isolated from PBMC. The full study reports these points: In monozygotic twins, out-of-frame TCR alpha sharing was systematically underestimated by recombination models, although the models agreed with sharing between unrelated individuals. Because the same donors could not be followed over many years, the conclusions relied on cross-sectional statistical analysis. Excess twin sharing in beta out-of-frame sequences was weaker because fewer shared sequences lowered the signal-to-noise ratio. Compared with coincidental sharing between unrelated individuals, out-of-frame TCR alpha sequences shared between twins had an excess of sequences with low generation probability. Fewer insertions were carried by abundant cord blood beta clonotypes; a weaker similar trend was observed in young adult naive repertoires, while no such trend was observed in memory repertoires. Invariant T cells such as MAIT and iNKT could partly confound zero-insertion analyses, although diverse VJ usage argued against such confounding for most clonotypes.

The data also belong to a second study, concerning yellow fever vaccine responses in identical twins. Drawing on the second study: The authors reported that the T cell response to vaccination in identical twins appeared partly convergent and partly personalized. In identical twins, the study followed T cell clones that responded to the vaccine with precision.

This receptor chain uses TRBV11-2 and TRBJ1-2, and possibly TRBD1, on 5 matching bases. What was sequenced was memory (CD45RO+) T cells sorted from blood. The sample's cell subset or site, from its label and the paper: CD45RO+ enriched T cells. This TCR was recovered from a woman aged 18-29 years in good health. The DNA reads as follows: TGTGCCAGCAGCCCAGGGTTGAGCTACACCTTC. It is translated as CASSPGLSYTF.